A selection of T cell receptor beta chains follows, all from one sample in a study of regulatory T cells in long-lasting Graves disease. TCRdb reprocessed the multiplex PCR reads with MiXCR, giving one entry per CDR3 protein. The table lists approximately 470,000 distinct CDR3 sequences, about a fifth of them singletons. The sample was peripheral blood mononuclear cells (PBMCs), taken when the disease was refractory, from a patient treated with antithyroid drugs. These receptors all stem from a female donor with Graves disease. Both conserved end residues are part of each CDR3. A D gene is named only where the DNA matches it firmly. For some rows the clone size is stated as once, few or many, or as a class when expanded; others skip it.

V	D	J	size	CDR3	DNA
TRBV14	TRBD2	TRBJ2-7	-	CASSTAGTSGSMYEQYF	TGTGCCAGCAGCACGGCAGGGACTAGCGGGAGTATGTACGAGCAGTACTTC
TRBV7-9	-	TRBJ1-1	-	CASSLDISRTEAFF	TGTGCCAGCAGCTTAGATATTTCTCGGACTGAAGCTTTCTTT
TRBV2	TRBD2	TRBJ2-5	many	CASSEGSGRGETQYF	TGTGCCAGCAGTGAAGGTAGCGGGAGGGGTGAGACCCAGTACTTC
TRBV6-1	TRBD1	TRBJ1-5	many	CASSTQTGRRGNQPQHF	TGTGCCAGCAGTACCCAGACAGGGCGCCGCGGCAATCAGCCCCAGCATTTT
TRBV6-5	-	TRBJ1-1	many	CASSYNDFTEAFF	TGTGCCAGCAGTTACAATGATTTCACTGAAGCTTTCTTT
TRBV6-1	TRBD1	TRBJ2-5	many	CASSEATTGMETQYF	TGTGCCAGCAGTGAAGCGACGACAGGGATGGAGACCCAGTACTTC
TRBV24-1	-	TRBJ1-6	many	CATSGGVRLNSPLHF	TGTGCCACCAGTGGGGGAGTTCGGCTAAATTCACCCCTCCACTTT
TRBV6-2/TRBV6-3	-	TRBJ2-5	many	CASQPGVLTQYF	TGTGCATCTCAACCAGGAGTTTTGACCCAGTACTTC
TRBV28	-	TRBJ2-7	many	CASSLPSYEQYF	TGTGCCAGCAGTTTGCCGTCCTACGAGCAGTACTTC
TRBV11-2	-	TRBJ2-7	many	CASSLGPMTLSYEQYF	TGTGCCAGCAGCTTAGGACCGATGACTCTCTCCTACGAGCAGTACTTC
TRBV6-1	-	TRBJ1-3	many	CASRGTDNTIYF	TGTGCCAGCAGGGGGACCGATAACACCATATATTTT
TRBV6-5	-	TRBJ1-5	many	CASSYGGHNQPQHF	TGTGCCAGCAGTTACGGGGGCCATAATCAGCCCCAGCATTTT
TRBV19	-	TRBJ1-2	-	CASRAVISYGYTF	TGTGCCAGCCGGGCCGTAATCTCCTATGGCTACACCTTC
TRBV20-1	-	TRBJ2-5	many	CSALRVQETQYF	TGCAGTGCTCTAAGGGTCCAAGAGACCCAGTACTTC
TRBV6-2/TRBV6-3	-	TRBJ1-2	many	CASRELTYGYTF	TGTGCCAGCAGGGAACTAACCTATGGCTACACCTTC
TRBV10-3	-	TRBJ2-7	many	CAIGPTGDGSSYEQYF	TGTGCCATCGGCCCTACTGGGGACGGGAGCTCCTACGAGCAGTACTTC
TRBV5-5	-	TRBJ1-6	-	CASSSRDGDYSPLHF	TGTGCCAGCAGCTCCCGGGACGGTGATTATTCACCCCTCCACTTT
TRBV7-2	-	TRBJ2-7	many	CASSLVEASQYF	TGTGCCAGCAGCTTAGTAGAAGCCTCGCAGTACTTC
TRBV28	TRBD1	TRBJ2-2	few	CASREQGAGLAGELFF	TGTGCCAGCAGAGAACAGGGGGCGGGACTGGCCGGGGAGCTGTTTTTT
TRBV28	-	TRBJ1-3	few	CASSSVVSSYSGNTIYF	TGTGCCAGCAGTTCGGTGGTCTCATCTTACTCTGGAAACACCATATATTTT
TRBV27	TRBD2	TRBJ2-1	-	CASPFSSGRTYNEQFF	TGTGCCAGCCCTTTCTCTAGCGGGAGAACCTACAATGAGCAGTTCTTC
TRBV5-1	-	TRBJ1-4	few	CASSLGAQRGDEKLFF	TGCGCCAGCAGCTTGGGGGCCCAACGGGGGGATGAAAAACTGTTTTTT